These 26 T cell receptor beta chains came from one sample sequenced in a study of blood T cell repertoires in COVID-19. Method: immunoSEQ multiplex PCR; TCRdb's copy keeps in-frame clones and lacks some. The profile shows a few hundred thousand clones, about 90% of them singletons. What was sequenced was peripheral blood. All receptors derive from a young woman with COVID-19, enrolled during active disease.

CDR3 coding DNA: TGTGCCAGCAGTCCCCGGGCCCCAAACGGGGTAGCTTTCTTT. Its protein is CASSPRAPNGVAFF. This chain connects TRBV5-5 to TRBJ1-1; no reliable D call. Trimming shortened V by 5 bases and J by 10 bases, and 21 bases separated the two germline ends. The germline gives CDR1 SGHKS, CDR2 YYEKEE (reference sequence). The CDR3 is made up of 14 amino acids.

The chain joins TRBV7-8 to TRBJ1-1; D gene ambiguous. Trimming took off 2 bases at V and 0 bases at J, with 4 bases between the two ends. The CDR3 contains 13 residues. CDR1 is SGHVS and CDR2 is FQNEAQ in the germline V gene. The CDR3 region is CASSLLMNTEAFF. DNA for the CDR3: TGTGCCAGCAGCTTATTAATGAACACTGAAGCTTTCTTT. The full variable domain, rest sourced from reference TRBV7-8 and TRBJ1-1, is GAGVSQSPRYKVAKRGQDVALRCDPISGHVSLFWYQQALGQGPEFLTYFQNEAQLDKSGLPSDRFFAERPEGSVSTLKIQRTQQEDSAVYLCASSLLMNTEAFFGQGTRLTVV.

V and J are TRBV5-4 and TRBJ1-1; TRBD1 aligns across 8 bases. The ends lost 4 bases at V and 0 bases at J; junction bases unmatched: 5. CDR3 length: 15 amino acids. Germline CDR1 and CDR2: SGHNT and YYREEE (reference sequence). CDR3 nucleotides: TGTGCCAGCAGCCCCGGGACAGGAGTGAACACTGAAGCTTTCTTT. It translates to CASSPGTGVNTEAFF.

This sequence joins TRBV6-2 or TRBV6-3 and TRBJ1-5; possibly TRBD1 for D (6 bases). Germline values: CDR1 MNHEY, CDR2 SVGEGT. The V gene lost 6 bases and the J gene lost 4 bases, with 13 bases spanning the gap. The CDR3 loop spans 14 amino acids. The CDR3 bases are TGTGCCAGCAGCCCGACAGGACAAAATCAGCCCCAGCATTTT. Encoded protein: CASSPTGQNQPQHF.

V gene TRBV29-1 combines with J gene TRBJ1-1; the D gene is possibly TRBD1 (6 bases). The CDR3 loop spans 12 amino acids. V lost 4 bases and J 6 bases, leaving 12 bases between the germline ends. Germline V gives CDR1 SQVTM, CDR2 ANQGSEA. The DNA for the CDR3 is TGCAGCGTTGGACGGGGGGCTGCTGAAGCTTTCTTT. Protein: CSVGRGAAEAFF. The whole variable domain, filled in from reference TRBV29-1 and TRBJ1-1, reads SAVISQKPSRDICQRGTSLTIQCQVDSQVTMMFWYRQQPGQSLTLIATANQGSEATYESGFVIDKFPISRPNLTFSTLTVSNMSPEDSSIYLCSVGRGAAEAFFGQGTRLTVV.

V is TRBV7-9 and J is TRBJ2-1; no clear D gene. The V end lost 1 base, the J end lost 0 bases, and 19 bases lay between the germline ends. Germline CDR1 SEHNR, CDR2 FQNEAQ (reference sequence). CDR3 length: 19 residues. In nucleotides, the CDR3 is TGTGCCAGCAGCTTAGGCGAGCTAGAAATATACTTCTCCTACAATGAGCAGTTCTTC. Its protein is CASSLGELEIYFSYNEQFF.

The chain couples TRBV28 to TRBJ1-5; D might be TRBD1 (6 bases). Trimming cost V 3 bases and J 2 bases, with 11 bases left between them. This CDR3 has 15 residues. Germline V gene lookup returns CDR1 MDHEN and CDR2 SYDVKM. CDR3 sequence reads: CASSLGGLGNQPQHF. For the CDR3, the DNA is TGTGCCAGCAGTTTGGGGGGGCTCGGCAATCAGCCCCAGCATTTT.

V and J are TRBV5-1 and TRBJ1-1, with D possibly being TRBD1 (5 bases). V was shortened by 5 bases and J by 0 bases, with 11 bases between the two germline ends. Germline lookup yields CDR1 SGHRS and CDR2 YFSETQ. CDR3 size: 14 residues. The chain's CDR3 is CASRIGTVNTEAFF. CDR3 DNA sequence: TGCGCCAGCAGGATTGGGACTGTGAACACTGAAGCTTTCTTT.

The V gene is TRBV11-2, the J gene TRBJ2-7; TRBD1 might be the D (6 bases). CDR1 SGHAT and CDR2 FQNNGV come from the germline V gene. V lost 5 bases to trimming and J lost 1 base, with 18 bases between them. The CDR3 consists of 16 residues. CDR3: CASSLNPTGTSYEQYF. The DNA of the CDR3 is TGTGCCAGCAGCCTGAACCCAACGGGGACATCCTACGAGCAGTACTTC.

The rearrangement uses TRBV5-1 and TRBJ1-1; 9 bases are a match to TRBD1. J lost 1 base, V lost 5 bases, and 6 bases had no gene match. Germline CDR1 reads SGHRS; CDR2 reads YFSETQ. The CDR3 spans 15 residues. For the CDR3, the DNA is TGCGCCAGCAGGTTGACAGGGGGTGGGAACACTGAAGCTTTCTTT. This codes for CASRLTGGGNTEAFF.

The V gene is TRBV24-1, the J gene TRBJ1-2; D is perhaps TRBD1 (6 bases). V shed 9 bases and J shed 5 bases, with 15 bases lying between them. There are 13 residues in the CDR3. Germline CDR1 reads KGHDR; CDR2 reads SFDVKD. The chain's CDR3 is CATSDPTGYGYTF. CDR3 coding DNA: TGTGCCACCTCAGACCCTACAGGGTATGGCTACACCTTC.

The V call is TRBV19, the J call TRBJ1-2; TRBD1 is a possible D gene (5 bases). The CDR3 has 14 amino acids. V lost 5 bases to trimming and J lost 5 bases, with 15 bases between them. Per germline, CDR1 LNHDA and CDR2 SQIVND (reference sequence). CDR3 coding DNA: TGTGCCAGTAGTCTTAAAGGGGCGCGATATGGCTACACCTTC. Its translation: CASSLKGARYGYTF.

This chain connects TRBV5-4 to TRBJ2-3, with 8 bases identical to TRBD2. Germline-derived CDR1 and CDR2 are SGHNT and YYREEE (reference sequence). J lost 1 base, V lost 2 bases, and 3 bases had no gene match. The CDR3 is 15 amino acids. The CDR3 nucleotides read TGTGCCAGCAGCTTTTCGACTAGCGGCACAGATACGCAGTATTTT. Translated, it gives CASSFSTSGTDTQYF.

The chain recombines TRBV5-1 with TRBJ2-2; TRBD2 matches at 13 bases. The junction had 1 base not matched to a gene; V was cut back by 0 bases and J by 5 bases. The CDR3 has 16 amino acids. Germline CDR1 SGHRS, CDR2 YFSETQ. In DNA, the CDR3 is TGCGCCAGCAGCTTGGTACTAGCGGGAGGGACCGGGGAGCTGTTTTTT. Residues: CASSLVLAGGTGELFF.

The gene calls are TRBV5-1 and TRBJ1-2; TRBD1 aligns across 8 bases. The CDR3 is 13 amino acids. After removal of 4 bases from V and 7 bases from J, the junction contained 6 bases not matched to a gene. CDR1 is SGHRS, CDR2 YFSETQ, per germline. In nucleotides, the CDR3 is TGCGCCAGCAGCCCAGAAGACAGGGGTGGCTACACCTTC. Protein: CASSPEDRGGYTF. Using reference TRBV5-1 and TRBJ1-2 for the parts outside the CDR3, the full variable domain is KAGVTQTPRYLIKTRGQQVTLSCSPISGHRSVSWYQQTPGQGLQFLFEYFSETQRNKGNFPGRFSGRQFSNSRSEMNVSTLELGDSALYLCASSPEDRGGYTFGSGTRLTVV.

The rearrangement joins TRBV7-9 to TRBJ2-3, with D possibly being TRBD2 (6 bases). The germline CDR1 and CDR2 sequences are SEHNR and FQNEAQ (reference sequence). The CDR3 runs to 14 residues. V gave up 8 bases and J gave up 3 bases, with 15 bases separating them. CDR3 sequence (DNA): TGTGCCAGCCCTCGGGGGTCGAGAACAGATACGCAGTATTTT. As protein: CASPRGSRTDTQYF.

The rearrangement links TRBV9 to TRBJ1-4; no definite D call. The V and J ends lost 0 bases and 3 bases respectively, with 9 bases between them. The CDR3 spans 15 residues. The germline V gene encodes CDR1 SGDLS and CDR2 YYNGEE. The CDR3 region has the DNA TGTGCCAGCAGCGTAGCTTTGGGAGCTAATGAAAAACTGTTTTTT. Residues: CASSVALGANEKLFF.

This clone came up once. Additional DNA sequences in this sample encode the identical CDR3. V is TRBV27 and J is TRBJ2-7; 7 positions agree with TRBD1. The CDR3 has 12 amino acids. The germline CDR1 and CDR2 sequences are MNHEY and SMNVEV (reference sequence). V shed 3 bases and J 7 bases; nucleotides not matched to a gene: 3. Here the CDR3 DNA reads TGTGCCAGCAGTTTTCCAGGGGGAGAGCAGTACTTC. The encoded protein is CASSFPGGEQYF.

The chain couples TRBV7-2 to TRBJ2-3, with D unresolved. This CDR3 has 17 amino acids. Germline V CDR1 and CDR2: SGHTA, FQGNSA. Deletions cut 1 base from V and 0 bases from J, with 14 bases between. As DNA, the CDR3 is TGTGCCAGCAGCTTAGTAGGAGTAGTCGCCAGCACAGATACGCAGTATTTT. As protein: CASSLVGVVASTDTQYF.

J is TRBJ2-3 and V is TRBV25-1; possible D gene TRBD2, 5 bases. The CDR3 consists of 14 residues. Between the trimmed V and J ends, which lost 5 bases and 0 bases, there was a span of 9 bases. Germline values: CDR1 MGHDK, CDR2 SYGVNS. The CDR3 DNA sequence: TGTGCCAGCAGTAGGAGGTCTAGCACAGATACGCAGTATTTT. Translated, it gives CASSRRSSTDTQYF.

This chain connects TRBV5-5 to TRBJ1-6, with a weak D call TRBD1 (6 bases). With 5 bases removed from V and 2 bases from J, the gap between germline ends came to 14 bases. CDR1 is SGHKS, CDR2 YYEKEE, per germline (reference sequence). The CDR3 has 16 amino acids. CDR3 amino acids: CASRTGIGTYNSPLHF. CDR3 DNA: TGTGCCAGCAGAACAGGGATCGGGACCTATAATTCACCCCTCCACTTT.

Only one count was recorded for this clone. The chain uses TRBV5-1 and TRBJ2-7; 10 positions match TRBD2. The germline V gene encodes CDR1 SGHRS and CDR2 YFSETQ. The junction had 1 base not matched to a gene; V was cut back by 4 bases and J by 0 bases. The CDR3 is 14 amino acids. This CDR3 is CASSPSGSSYEQYF. For the CDR3, the DNA is TGCGCCAGCAGCCCTAGCGGGAGCTCCTACGAGCAGTACTTC.

This clone was observed a single time. This chain uses TRBV12-5 with TRBJ2-2; D is uncertain. Germline V gene data show CDR1 as LGHNT and CDR2 as FRNRAP. The CDR3 sequence is 17 residues long. Trimming cost V 0 bases and J 1 base, with 12 bases left between them. The CDR3 coding sequence is TGTGCTAGTGGTTTGGTACGTGAGACTGTGAACACCGGGGAGCTGTTTTTT. Protein sequence: CASGLVRETVNTGELFF.

The chain has TRBV24-1 and TRBJ1-3; D is ambiguous. Germline V CDR1 and CDR2: KGHDR, SFDVKD. The CDR3 totals 17 residues. The V end lost 5 bases, the J end lost 0 bases, and 16 bases lay between the germline ends. CDR3 DNA sequence: TGTGCCACCAGTGCGGCCCCGGGGTCCCCCTCTGGAAACACCATATATTTT. Its protein is CATSAAPGSPSGNTIYF.

The chain recombines TRBV19 with TRBJ2-7; 8 nucleotides match TRBD1. J was trimmed by 1 base and V by 0 bases; bases with no gene match: 8. This CDR3 spans 17 amino acids. The germline V gene encodes CDR1 LNHDA and CDR2 SQIVND (reference sequence). This CDR3 is CASSIDLDRDLSYEQYF. The CDR3 DNA reads TGTGCCAGTAGTATAGATCTGGACAGGGATCTTTCCTACGAGCAGTACTTC.

This chain joins TRBV6-5 and TRBJ2-7; 9 nucleotides agree with TRBD2. Germline V gene sequence: CDR1 MNHEY, CDR2 SVGAGI. Losses at the gene ends were 10 bases for V and 5 bases for J; bases not matched to a gene: 15. The CDR3 is 15 residues long. The CDR3, as DNA: TGTGCCACCCGCGGGGTGCTAGCGGGACTACACGAGCAGTACTTC. It codes for CATRGVLAGLHEQYF.